This is a list of T cell receptor beta chains from one sample in a study of blood T cell repertoires in COVID-19. Clones were read by immunoSEQ multiplex PCR, and TCRdb kept only the in-frame ones, dropping some. The sample shows about 63,000 clones, 85% to 95% of them seen only once. The sequenced sample was peripheral blood. These receptors were obtained from a man aged 50 to 59 with active COVID-19. Each CDR3 is given without its conserved first and last residue. A D gene is named only where the DNA matches it firmly.

j_call d_call v_call cdr3_aa
TRBJ1-5 TRBD1 TRBV28 ASSFLRGQPQH
TRBJ2-3 TRBD1 TRBV5-4 ASSLLPGQGTDTQY
TRBJ2-6 TRBD1 TRBV7-6 ASSFWTGTGANVLT
TRBJ1-2 TRBD1 TRBV9 ASSPGTDTNYGYT
TRBJ1-5 . TRBV9 ASSVGGSNQPQH
TRBJ2-7 TRBD1 TRBV18 ASSPLPGTGGREQY
TRBJ2-2 TRBD1 TRBV27 ASRSGTDTGELF
TRBJ2-5 . TRBV28 ASSLQGLSETQY
TRBJ2-7 . TRBV7-9 ASSLSYEQY
TRBJ2-1 TRBD1 TRBV11-2 ASSTRTGAPVEQF
TRBJ1-5 TRBD1 TRBV6-5 ASTSTRGSGQPQH
TRBJ2-3 TRBD1 TRBV24-1 ATSRDRGTDTQY
TRBJ1-6 . TRBV6-2/TRBV6-3 ASSYERQGNSPLH
TRBJ2-1 TRBD2 TRBV11-2 ASSLAGRERHEQF
TRBJ1-2 . TRBV3-1/TRBV3-2 ASSVGGGQYSGYT
TRBJ2-7 . TRBV5-4 ASSPGGGTHYEQY
TRBJ2-2 . TRBV12-5 ASGRFGGSGELF
TRBJ2-3 . TRBV7-9 ASSLALGAGTDTQY
TRBJ2-3 . TRBV28 ASSRGNTQY
TRBJ2-3 . TRBV7-9 ASSQGWLDTQY
TRBJ2-5 . TRBV18 ASSESTGKSQY
TRBJ2-7 TRBD2 TRBV4-2 ASSQAGAGGGSYEQY
TRBJ2-1 TRBD2 TRBV28 ASSSPGLAGSWGLGF
TRBJ2-2 TRBD2 TRBV7-3 ASSGLVSGELF
TRBJ1-1 . TRBV10-3 AINTKNTEAF
TRBJ1-6 . TRBV15 ATMQGLGSPLH
TRBJ2-3 . TRBV6-5 ASTESGSSTDTQY
TRBJ2-7 TRBD1 TRBV5-6 ASSLRVPDRGYEQY
TRBJ2-2 TRBD2 TRBV24-1 ATSDGLAGPSGELF
TRBJ2-3 TRBD1 TRBV7-6 ASSLGTGVTDTQY
TRBJ1-2 . TRBV6-5 ASSYMQGNPRGGYT
TRBJ2-3 TRBD2 TRBV12-5 ASALSGGGRTDTQY